This TCR beta chain is from a study of shared clonotypes between healthy human individuals. TCRdb's table, derived via immunoSEQ multiplex PCR, lists solely in-frame clones and lacks some. The sample lists roughly 2.2 million clones; about nine tenths were seen once. Germline V lookup: CDR1 LGHNA, CDR2 YNFKEQ. Losses at the gene ends were 3 bases for V and 9 bases for J; bases not matched to a gene: 10. The CDR3 totals 15 residues. This clone appeared once. J is TRBJ2-5 and V is TRBV4-2; 10 bases agree with TRBD2. The sample comprised naive CD4+ T cells from PBMCs. Subset reported: CD45RA+ positively selected. The sequence was obtained from a man younger than 35 in good health. Some clones in this sample may be carry-over from other donors' samples. CDR3 amino acids: CASSQSGRAVTAQYF. DNA for the CDR3: TGTGCCAGCAGCCAGAGCGGGAGGGCCGTGACGGCCCAGTACTTC.